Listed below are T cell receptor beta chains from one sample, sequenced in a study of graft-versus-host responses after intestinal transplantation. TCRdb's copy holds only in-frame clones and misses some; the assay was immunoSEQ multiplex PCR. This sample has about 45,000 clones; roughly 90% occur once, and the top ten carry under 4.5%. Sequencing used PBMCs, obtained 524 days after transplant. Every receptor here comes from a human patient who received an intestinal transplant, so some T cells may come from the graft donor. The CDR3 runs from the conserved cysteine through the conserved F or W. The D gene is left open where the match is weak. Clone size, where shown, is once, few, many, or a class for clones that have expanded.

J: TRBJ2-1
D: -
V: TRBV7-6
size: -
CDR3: CATIGASVNEQFF
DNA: TGTGCCACAATAGGGGCTAGTGTTAATGAGCAGTTCTTC

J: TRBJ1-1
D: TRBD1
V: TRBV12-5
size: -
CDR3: CASGLVSGGRTEAFF
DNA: TGTGCTAGTGGTTTGGTATCAGGGGGGAGAACTGAAGCTTTCTTT

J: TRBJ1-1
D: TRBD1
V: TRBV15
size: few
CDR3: CATSDRGHTEAFF
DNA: TGTGCCACTTCCGACAGGGGACACACTGAAGCTTTCTTT

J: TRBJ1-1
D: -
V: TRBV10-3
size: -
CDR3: CAISESADSSFWNTEAFF
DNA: TGTGCCATCAGTGAGTCTGCGGACAGTAGCTTTTGGAACACTGAAGCTTTCTTT

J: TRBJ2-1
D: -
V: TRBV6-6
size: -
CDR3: CASRTGPEQFF
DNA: TGTGCCAGCAGAACAGGTCCTGAGCAGTTCTTC

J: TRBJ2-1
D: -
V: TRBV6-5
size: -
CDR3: CASSPSGFSYNEQFF
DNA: TGTGCCAGCAGCCCGTCAGGGTTCTCCTACAATGAGCAGTTCTTC

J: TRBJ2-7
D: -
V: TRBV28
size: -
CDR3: CASSSDYEQYF
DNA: TGTGCCAGCAGCTCGGACTACGAGCAGTACTTC

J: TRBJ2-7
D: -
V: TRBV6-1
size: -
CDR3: CASMGVRTVYEQYF
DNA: TGTGCCAGCATGGGGGTTCGCACTGTCTACGAGCAGTACTTC

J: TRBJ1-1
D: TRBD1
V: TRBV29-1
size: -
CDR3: CSVGQGETEAFF
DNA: TGCAGCGTAGGACAGGGAGAAACTGAAGCTTTCTTT

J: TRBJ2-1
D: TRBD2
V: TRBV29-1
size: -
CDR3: CSVVPPAGNVGEQFF
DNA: TGCAGCGTTGTGCCTCCAGCGGGAAATGTGGGTGAGCAGTTCTTC

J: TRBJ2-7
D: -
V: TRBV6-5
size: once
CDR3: CASSYQETPLYEQYF
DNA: TGTGCCAGCAGTTATCAGGAGACACCCCTTTACGAGCAGTACTTC

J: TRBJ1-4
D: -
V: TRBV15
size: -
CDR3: CATSRVGGVNEKLFF
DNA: TGTGCCACCAGCAGAGTCGGGGGCGTAAATGAAAAACTGTTTTTT

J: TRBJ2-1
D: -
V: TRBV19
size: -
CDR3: CASSIGTNNEQFF
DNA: TGTGCCAGTAGTATAGGGACTAACAATGAGCAGTTCTTC

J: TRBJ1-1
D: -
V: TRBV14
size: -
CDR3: CASSRTIGGAASTEAFF
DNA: TGTGCCAGCAGCCGCACGATCGGGGGGGCCGCTTCCACTGAAGCTTTCTTT

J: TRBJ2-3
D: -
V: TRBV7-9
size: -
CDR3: CASSPRRGGTDTQYF
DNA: TGTGCCAGCAGCCCCCGCAGGGGAGGGACAGATACGCAGTATTTT

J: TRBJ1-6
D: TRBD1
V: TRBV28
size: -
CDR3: CASSYGQGSSPLHF
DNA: TGTGCCAGCAGTTATGGACAGGGGAGTTCACCCCTCCACTTT

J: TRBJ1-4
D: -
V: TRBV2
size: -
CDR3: CASSEGGGDEKLFF
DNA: TGTGCCAGCAGTGAGGGGGGAGGAGATGAAAAACTGTTTTTT

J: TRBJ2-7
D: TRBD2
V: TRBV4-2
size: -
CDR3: CASSHSGSYEQYF
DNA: TGTGCCAGCAGCCACAGCGGGAGCTACGAGCAGTACTTC

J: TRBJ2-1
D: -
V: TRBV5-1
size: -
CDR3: CASSLAGAYYNEQFF
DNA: TGCGCCAGCAGCTTGGCTGGGGCATACTACAATGAGCAGTTCTTC

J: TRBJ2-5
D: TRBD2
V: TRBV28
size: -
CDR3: CASTPYTLARETQYF
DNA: TGTGCCAGCACCCCATATACACTAGCGAGGGAGACCCAGTACTTC

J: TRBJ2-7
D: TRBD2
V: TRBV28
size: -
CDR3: CASSATGLADYEQYF
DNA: TGTGCCAGCAGTGCCACCGGACTAGCGGATTACGAGCAGTACTTC

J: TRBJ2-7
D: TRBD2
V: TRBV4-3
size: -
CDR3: CASSLGLAVYEQYF
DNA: TGCGCCAGCAGCCTTGGACTAGCTGTTTACGAGCAGTACTTC

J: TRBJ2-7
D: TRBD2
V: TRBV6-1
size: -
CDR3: CASRTSVTYEQYF
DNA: TGTGCCAGCAGGACTAGCGTTACCTACGAGCAGTACTTC

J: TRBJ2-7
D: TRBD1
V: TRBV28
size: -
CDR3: CASSWTGNEQYF
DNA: TGTGCCAGCAGTTGGACAGGGAACGAGCAGTACTTC

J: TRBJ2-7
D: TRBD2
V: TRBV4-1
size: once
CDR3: CASSQAPQREDLSYEQYF
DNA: TGCGCCAGCAGCCAAGCCCCTCAGCGGGAGGACCTCTCCTACGAGCAGTACTTC

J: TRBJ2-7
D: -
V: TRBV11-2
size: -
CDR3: CASSLDSRGLNEQYF
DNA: TGTGCCAGCAGCTTAGATAGTCGGGGACTTAACGAGCAGTACTTC

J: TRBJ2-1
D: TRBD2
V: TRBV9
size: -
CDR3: CASSATSVLYNEQFF
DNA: TGTGCCAGCAGCGCGACTAGCGTTCTATACAATGAGCAGTTCTTC

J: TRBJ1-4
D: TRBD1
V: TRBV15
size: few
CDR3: CATSTSGTGSEKLFF
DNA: TGTGCCACCAGCACATCCGGGACAGGGAGTGAAAAACTGTTTTTT

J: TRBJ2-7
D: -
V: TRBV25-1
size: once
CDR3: CASSPGHYEQYF
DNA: TGTGCCAGCAGTCCGGGACACTACGAGCAGTACTTC

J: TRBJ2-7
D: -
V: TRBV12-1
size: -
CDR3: CASSLDPGTSGSDEQYF
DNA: TGTGCCAGCAGCTTGGACCCAGGGACAAGCGGGAGCGACGAGCAGTACTTC

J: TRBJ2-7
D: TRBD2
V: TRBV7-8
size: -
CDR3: CASEGTSSYEQYF
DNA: TGTGCCAGCGAGGGGACTAGTTCCTACGAGCAGTACTTC

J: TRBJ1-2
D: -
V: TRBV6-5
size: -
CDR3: CASSYSMGLNYGYTF
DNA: TGTGCCAGCAGTTACTCGATGGGCCTTAACTATGGCTACACCTTC

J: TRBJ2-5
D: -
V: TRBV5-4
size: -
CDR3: CASSLDATEGTQYF
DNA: TGTGCCAGCAGCTTAGACGCCACCGAAGGGACCCAGTACTTC

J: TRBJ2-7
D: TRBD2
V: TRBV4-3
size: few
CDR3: CASSQELAGAYEQYF
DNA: TGCGCCAGCAGCCAAGAACTAGCGGGAGCCTACGAGCAGTACTTC

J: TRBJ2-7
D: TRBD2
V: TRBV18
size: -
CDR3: CASSPGGGIFENLPTYEQYF
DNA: TGTGCCAGCTCACCAGGGGGGGGGATCTTTGAGAACCTCCCCACCTACGAGCAGTACTTC

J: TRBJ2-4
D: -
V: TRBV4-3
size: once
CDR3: CASSQDLGPLNIQYF
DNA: TGCGCCAGCAGCCAAGATCTGGGGCCGCTGAACATTCAGTACTTC

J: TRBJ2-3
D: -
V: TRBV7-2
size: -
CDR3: CASSSGSFDSPGTDTQYF
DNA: TGTGCCAGCAGCTCGGGGTCATTTGATAGTCCTGGCACAGATACGCAGTATTTT

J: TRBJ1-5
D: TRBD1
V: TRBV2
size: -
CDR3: CASSDMTGGNQPQHF
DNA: TGTGCCAGCAGCGATATGACAGGGGGGAATCAGCCCCAGCATTTT

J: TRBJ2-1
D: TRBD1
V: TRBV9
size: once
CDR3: CASSALPDRGYYNEQFF
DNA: TGTGCCAGCAGCGCCCTACCAGACAGGGGCTACTACAATGAGCAGTTCTTC

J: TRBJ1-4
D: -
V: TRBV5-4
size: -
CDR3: CASSLEGPVSEKLFF
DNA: TGTGCCAGCAGCTTGGAGGGGCCCGTCTCTGAAAAACTGTTTTTT

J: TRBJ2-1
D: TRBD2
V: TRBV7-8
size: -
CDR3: CASSFPGLAVYNEQFF
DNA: TGTGCCAGCAGCTTCCCGGGACTAGCGGTCTACAATGAGCAGTTCTTC

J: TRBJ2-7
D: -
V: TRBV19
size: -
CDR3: CASSIPGDSYEQYF
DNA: TGTGCCAGTAGTATCCCCGGCGACAGCTACGAGCAGTACTTC

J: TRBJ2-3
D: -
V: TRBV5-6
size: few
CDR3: CASTLGADTDTQYF
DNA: TGTGCCAGCACCTTGGGGGCTGACACAGATACGCAGTATTTT

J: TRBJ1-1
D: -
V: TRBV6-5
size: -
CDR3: CASRTTENTEAFF
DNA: TGTGCCAGCAGAACTACGGAGAACACTGAAGCTTTCTTT

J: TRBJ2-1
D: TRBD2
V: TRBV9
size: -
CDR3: CASSGRLASDNEQFF
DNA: TGTGCCAGCAGCGGCAGACTAGCCTCAGACAATGAGCAGTTCTTC

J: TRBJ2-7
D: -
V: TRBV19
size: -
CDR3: CASSQGSSYEQYF
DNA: TGTGCCAGTAGTCAGGGGAGCTCCTACGAGCAGTACTTC

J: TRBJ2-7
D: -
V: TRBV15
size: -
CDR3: CATSREGGTPYEQYF
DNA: TGTGCCACCAGCAGAGAGGGCGGGACCCCCTACGAGCAGTACTTC

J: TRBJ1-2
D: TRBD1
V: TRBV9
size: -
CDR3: CASSVEDRGYYGYTF
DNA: TGTGCCAGCAGCGTAGAAGACAGGGGGTACTATGGCTACACCTTC

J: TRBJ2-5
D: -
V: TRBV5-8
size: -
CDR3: CASSLGPGETQYF
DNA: TGTGCCAGCAGCTTGGGTCCCGGCGAGACCCAGTACTTC

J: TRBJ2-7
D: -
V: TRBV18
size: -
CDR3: CASSPKGSASYEQYF
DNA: TGTGCCAGCTCACCGAAGGGGTCAGCCTCCTACGAGCAGTACTTC

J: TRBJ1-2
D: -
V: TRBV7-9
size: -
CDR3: CASSLAGNGAGLGYTF
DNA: TGTGCCAGCAGCTTAGCCGGCAATGGGGCCGGGTTGGGCTACACCTTC

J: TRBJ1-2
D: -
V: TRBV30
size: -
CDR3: CAWMNTRYGYTF
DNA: TGTGCCTGGATGAACACCCGCTATGGCTACACCTTC

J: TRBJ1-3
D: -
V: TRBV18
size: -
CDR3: CASSPSIGNTIYF
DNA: TGTGCCAGCTCACCTAGTATTGGAAACACCATATATTTT